This is a list of T cell receptor beta chains from one sample in a study of lymphopenia after photon versus proton radiotherapy. The method was immunoSEQ multiplex PCR; TCRdb's version includes in-frame clones alone and lacks a portion of them. Among 70,000 or so clones, around 90% were seen once, and the ten largest hold about 2%. This specimen consisted of peripheral blood, obtained from a patient treated with photon-based radiotherapy. The receptors were gathered from a woman aged 35 to 49 with cholangiocarcinoma. Both conserved end residues are part of each CDR3. Each record gives: clone size, V gene, J gene, D gene, CDR3 DNA, CDR3 protein. The D gene is left open where the match is weak. Clone size, where shown, is once, few, many, or a class for clones that have expanded.

>.|TRBV30|TRBJ2-5|.
TGTGCCTGGAGTGTAAGGCTCGTTGAGACCCAGTACTTC
CAWSVRLVETQYF
>.|TRBV7-3|TRBJ1-4|TRBD1
TGTGCCAGCAGCTTAGGGACAGGGTACGGAGATGAAAAACTGTTTTTT
CASSLGTGYGDEKLFF
>.|TRBV14|TRBJ2-2|.
TGTGCCAGCAGCCCCTGGGCGGCAGCGAACACCGGGGAGCTGTTTTTT
CASSPWAAANTGELFF
>.|TRBV2|TRBJ2-2|TRBD2
TGTGCCAGCAGGATGGTGGGTAGCGGGAGTAACACCGGGGAGCTGTTTTTT
CASRMVGSGSNTGELFF
>once|TRBV11-2|TRBJ2-2|.
TGTGCCAGCAGCGTCACAGTGCCCGGGGAGCTGTTTTTT
CASSVTVPGELFF
>.|TRBV11-2|TRBJ2-5|.
TGTGCCAGCAGCTACGCTCAGGGTTGGCAAGAGACCCAGTACTTC
CASSYAQGWQETQYF
>.|TRBV6-5|TRBJ1-1|.
TGTGCCAGCAGTTACTCAACATTGAACACTGAAGCTTTCTTT
CASSYSTLNTEAFF
>.|TRBV4-3|TRBJ2-1|.
TGCGCCAGCAGCCAAGGAGGAGGGAGCAACTACAATGAGCAGTTCTTC
CASSQGGGSNYNEQFF
>.|TRBV5-1|TRBJ2-2|TRBD2
TGCGCCAGCAGCTTGAGGCTAGCGGGAGAAACCGGGGAGCTGTTTTTT
CASSLRLAGETGELFF
>.|TRBV7-9|TRBJ2-7|TRBD2
TGTGCCAGCAGCCCGTGGACTAGCGGGGGGTCCGAGCAGTACTTC
CASSPWTSGGSEQYF
>few|TRBV6-4|TRBJ2-1|.
TGTGCCAGCAGTGACTCGGCAGGGAGCCCCCATGAGCAGTTCTTC
CASSDSAGSPHEQFF
>.|TRBV25-1|TRBJ1-1|.
TGTGCCAGCAGTGCTCCGTCGGGGACTGAAGCTTTCTTT
CASSAPSGTEAFF
>.|TRBV9|TRBJ2-1|TRBD2
TGTGCCAGCAGCGTATTCCTAGCGGGGGCCGACAATGAGCAGTTCTTC
CASSVFLAGADNEQFF
>.|TRBV27|TRBJ2-2|.
TGTGCCAGCAAGAAGGGCAGGTCGAACACCGGGGAGCTGTTTTTT
CASKKGRSNTGELFF
>.|TRBV28|TRBJ1-1|.
TGTGCCACCGAAGATCTGGGCACTGAAGCTTTCTTT
CATEDLGTEAFF
>.|TRBV7-2|TRBJ1-1|.
TGTGCCAGCAGCAAAAGGGAGGGATGGAACACTGAAGCTTTCTTT
CASSKREGWNTEAFF
>.|TRBV15|TRBJ1-1|.
TGTGCCACCAGCAGAGATAGGGGAAACACTGAAGCTTTCTTT
CATSRDRGNTEAFF
>.|TRBV9|TRBJ2-3|.
TGTGCCAGCAGCGTGGAGTTAGGGAGGAGCACAGATACGCAGTATTTT
CASSVELGRSTDTQYF
>.|TRBV27|TRBJ2-7|.
TGTGCCAGTTCGGAAGGAGGGCTAGCGCGATCCTACGAGCAGTACTTC
CASSEGGLARSYEQYF
>.|TRBV4-3|TRBJ2-3|.
TGCGCCAGCAGCCAAGGCTCGACTTATACGCAGTATTTT
CASSQGSTYTQYF
>.|TRBV18|TRBJ2-5|TRBD2
TGTGCCAGCTCACCTGGGACTAGCGGGATTGAGACCCAGTACTTC
CASSPGTSGIETQYF
>.|TRBV19|TRBJ2-2|.
TGTGCCAGTAGTGAGACCCCAGGGGAACCCGGGGAGCTGTTTTTT
CASSETPGEPGELFF
>.|TRBV10-1|TRBJ2-1|.
TGCGCCAGCAGTGAGTCGAATGTCTATGAGCAGTTCTTC
CASSESNVYEQFF
>.|TRBV6-1|TRBJ1-5|.
TGTGCCAGCAGTGCCGAAGGAAAAAGCAATCAGCCCCAGCATTTT
CASSAEGKSNQPQHF
>.|TRBV30|TRBJ2-5|TRBD1
TGTGCCTGGAGTGTCCCGACAGGGTCGTACTTC
CAWSVPTGSYF
>.|TRBV28|TRBJ1-5|TRBD1
TGTGCCAGCAGTTTTGGGACAGGGACTCAGCCCCAGCATTTT
CASSFGTGTQPQHF
>.|TRBV27|TRBJ2-7|.
TGTGCCAGCAGTTTAGGGACGACCTACGAGCAGTACTTC
CASSLGTTYEQYF
>.|TRBV6-1|TRBJ2-1|.
TGTGCCAGCAGTGTTCAGGGGAAGACCAATGAGCAGTTCTTC
CASSVQGKTNEQFF
>.|TRBV21-1|TRBJ1-1|.
TGTGCCAGCACGGTGAACACTGAAGCTTTCTTT
CASTVNTEAFF
>.|TRBV11-2|TRBJ2-3|.
TGTGCCAGCAGCCATACTGGGCCCTCAGATAGGGATACGCAGTATTTT
CASSHTGPSDRDTQYF
>.|TRBV18|TRBJ2-3|.
TGTGCCAGCTCTCTCGGGACCGCCCCGGATACGCAGTATTTT
CASSLGTAPDTQYF
>.|TRBV27|TRBJ2-7|.
TGTGCCAGCAGTTTATTCCGGGACGGACCCTACGAGCAGTACTTC
CASSLFRDGPYEQYF
>.|TRBV9|TRBJ2-1|.
TGTGCCAGCAGCACCTATTCGGGAGACTTCTACAATGAGCAGTTCTTC
CASSTYSGDFYNEQFF
>.|TRBV30|TRBJ1-6|.
TGTGCCTGGAGTGTAGGGGTAACCTATAATTCACCCCTCCACTTT
CAWSVGVTYNSPLHF
>.|TRBV6-1|TRBJ1-5|.
TGTGCCAGCAGTCCCCTTTGGGTGAGCAATCAGCCCCAGCATTTT
CASSPLWVSNQPQHF
>.|TRBV9|TRBJ1-6|.
TGTGCCAGCAGCGTAGGAGACACCTCGAGAGACCCCCTCCACTTT
CASSVGDTSRDPLHF
>.|TRBV6-1|TRBJ2-7|TRBD2
TGTGCCAGCCTGCGAGCTAGCGGGGGGGCCTACGAGCAGTACTTC
CASLRASGGAYEQYF
>.|TRBV5-4|TRBJ2-7|TRBD1
TGTGCCAGCAGCTTGGGCGGGACAGGGGGAAACACCTACGAGCAGTACTTC
CASSLGGTGGNTYEQYF
>.|TRBV5-6|TRBJ1-2|TRBD1
TGTGCCAGCAGTAGCGACAGGGGAAACTATGGCTACACCTTC
CASSSDRGNYGYTF
>.|TRBV7-9|TRBJ1-1|.
TGTGCCAGCAGCTCCCGGACAGTCGTGAACACTGAAGCTTTCTTT
CASSSRTVVNTEAFF
>.|TRBV7-9|TRBJ1-5|.
TGTGCCAGCAGCCAGGGAGGGGGGGACCCCGGCAACAATCAGCCCCAGCATTTT
CASSQGGGDPGNNQPQHF
>.|TRBV19|TRBJ1-6|.
TGTGCCAGTAGTATGCAAGGGGGAATGCATTCACCCCTCCACTTT
CASSMQGGMHSPLHF
>.|TRBV11-2|TRBJ2-7|.
TGTGCCAGCAGCTTTCATGGTCCGGGGAACGAGCAGTACTTC
CASSFHGPGNEQYF
>.|TRBV11-1|TRBJ2-3|TRBD2
TGTGCCAGCAGCGGAGGGGGCGGGAGGGCCTTCACAGATACGCAGTATTTT
CASSGGGGRAFTDTQYF
>.|TRBV11-2|TRBJ1-2|.
TGTGCCAGCAGCTTGTCTCCCTATGGCTACACCTTC
CASSLSPYGYTF
>once|TRBV9|TRBJ2-3|TRBD1
TGTGCCAGCAGCTCCAGGACAGGAAGCACAGATACGCAGTATTTT
CASSSRTGSTDTQYF
>.|TRBV18|TRBJ1-2|TRBD1
TGTGCCAGCTCACCCCTCACAGGGGAGGATGGCTACACCTTC
CASSPLTGEDGYTF
>.|TRBV7-8|TRBJ2-1|.
TGTGCCAGCAGCTTAGGGGGCGGGATGGAGCAGTTCTTC
CASSLGGGMEQFF
>.|TRBV6-5|TRBJ2-7|.
TGTGCCAGCAGTTACGGGGGCGGTACGAACGAGCAGTACTTC
CASSYGGGTNEQYF
>.|TRBV5-1|TRBJ1-1|.
TGCGCCAGCAGCTTGGCCATACAAGGTAGGGGCAGAGCGGATGAAGCTTTCTTT
CASSLAIQGRGRADEAFF
>.|TRBV2|TRBJ1-6|.
TGTGCCAGCAGTGAAGGCAGGGGTTCACCCCTCCACTTT
CASSEGRGSPLHF
>.|TRBV5-4|TRBJ2-1|TRBD2
TGTGCCAGCAGCCTCCGGACTAGCTCGAGCTCCTACAATGAGCAGTTCTTC
CASSLRTSSSSYNEQFF
>once|TRBV2|TRBJ2-7|TRBD2
TGTGCCAGCAGTGAGGTGACTAGCAGGATGGAGCAGTACTTC
CASSEVTSRMEQYF
>.|TRBV18|TRBJ2-1|.
TGTGCCAGCTCACCACCGTCCAGAAACAATGAGCAGTTCTTC
CASSPPSRNNEQFF
>.|TRBV6-5|TRBJ2-7|.
TGTGCCAGCAGTTACAGGGCTGAGCAGTACTTC
CASSYRAEQYF
>.|TRBV5-1|TRBJ1-6|.
TGCGCCAGCAGCTTGGATTCAGGCCCAGGCCATTCACCCCTCCACTTT
CASSLDSGPGHSPLHF
>.|TRBV28|TRBJ1-1|.
TGTGCCAGCAAGACGGTGAACACTGAAGCTTTCTTT
CASKTVNTEAFF